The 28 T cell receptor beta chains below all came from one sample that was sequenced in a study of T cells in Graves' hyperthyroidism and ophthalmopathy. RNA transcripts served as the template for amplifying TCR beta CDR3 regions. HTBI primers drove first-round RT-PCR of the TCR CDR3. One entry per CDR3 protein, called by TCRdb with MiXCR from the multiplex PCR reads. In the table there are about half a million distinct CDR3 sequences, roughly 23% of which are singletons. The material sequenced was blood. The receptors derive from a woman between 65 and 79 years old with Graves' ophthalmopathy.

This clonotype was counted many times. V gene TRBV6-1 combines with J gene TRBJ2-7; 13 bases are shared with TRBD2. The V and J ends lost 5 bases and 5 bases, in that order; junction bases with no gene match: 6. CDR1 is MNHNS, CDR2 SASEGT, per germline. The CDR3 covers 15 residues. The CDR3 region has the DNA TGTGCCAGCAGTCGCCAACTAGCGGGAGGGCACGAGCAGTACTTC. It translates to CASSRQLAGGHEQYF.

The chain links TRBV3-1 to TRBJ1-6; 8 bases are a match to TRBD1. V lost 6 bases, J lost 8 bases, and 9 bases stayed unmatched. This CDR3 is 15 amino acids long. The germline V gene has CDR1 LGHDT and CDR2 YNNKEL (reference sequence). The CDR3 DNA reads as TGTGCCAGCAGTCCGGGGACAGGAGGCGATTCACCCCTCCACTTT. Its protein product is CASSPGTGGDSPLHF.

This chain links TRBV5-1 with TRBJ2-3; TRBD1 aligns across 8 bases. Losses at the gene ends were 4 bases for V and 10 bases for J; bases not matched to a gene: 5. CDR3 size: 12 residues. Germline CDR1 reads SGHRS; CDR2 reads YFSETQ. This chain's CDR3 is CASSLGQGAQYF. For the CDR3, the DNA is TGCGCCAGCAGCCTAGGACAGGGCGCGCAGTATTTT.

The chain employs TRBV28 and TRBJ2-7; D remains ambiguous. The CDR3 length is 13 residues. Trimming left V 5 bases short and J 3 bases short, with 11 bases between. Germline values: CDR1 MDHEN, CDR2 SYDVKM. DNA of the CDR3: TGTGCCAGCAGTGTCGGGTTATACTACGAGCAGTACTTC. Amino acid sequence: CASSVGLYYEQYF.

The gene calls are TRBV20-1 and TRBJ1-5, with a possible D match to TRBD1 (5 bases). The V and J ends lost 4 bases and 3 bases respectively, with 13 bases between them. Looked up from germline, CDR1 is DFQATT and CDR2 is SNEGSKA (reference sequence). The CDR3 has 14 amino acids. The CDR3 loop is CSATKGRINQPQHF. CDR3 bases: TGCAGTGCTACGAAGGGACGGATCAATCAGCCCCAGCATTTT.

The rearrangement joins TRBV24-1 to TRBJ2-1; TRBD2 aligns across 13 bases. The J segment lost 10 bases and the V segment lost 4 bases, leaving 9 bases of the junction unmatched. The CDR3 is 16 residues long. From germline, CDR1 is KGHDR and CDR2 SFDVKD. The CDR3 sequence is CATSDLGLAGDGEQFF. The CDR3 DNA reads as TGTGCCACCAGTGACTTAGGACTAGCGGGAGATGGGGAGCAGTTCTTC.

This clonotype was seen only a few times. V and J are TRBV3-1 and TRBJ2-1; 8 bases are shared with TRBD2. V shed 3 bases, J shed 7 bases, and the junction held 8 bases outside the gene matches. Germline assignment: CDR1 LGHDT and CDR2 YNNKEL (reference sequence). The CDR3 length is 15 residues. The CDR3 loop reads CASSHPPGGDNEQFF. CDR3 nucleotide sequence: TGTGCCAGCAGCCACCCCCCGGGAGGGGATAATGAGCAGTTCTTC.

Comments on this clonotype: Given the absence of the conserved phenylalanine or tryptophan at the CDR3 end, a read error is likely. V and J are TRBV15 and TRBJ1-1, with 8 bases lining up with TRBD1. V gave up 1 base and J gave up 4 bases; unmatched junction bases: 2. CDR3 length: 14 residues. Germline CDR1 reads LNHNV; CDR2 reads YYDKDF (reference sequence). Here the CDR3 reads CATSRVTGGTEAFL. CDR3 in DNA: TGTGCCACCAGCAGAGTCACAGGGGGCACTGAAGCTTTCCTT.

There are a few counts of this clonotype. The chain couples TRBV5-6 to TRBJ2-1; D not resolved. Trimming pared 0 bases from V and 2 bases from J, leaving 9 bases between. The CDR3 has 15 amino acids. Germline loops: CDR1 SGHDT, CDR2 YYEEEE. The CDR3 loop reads CASSLGRDPYNEQFF. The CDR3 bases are TGTGCCAGCAGCTTGGGCCGAGACCCCTACAATGAGCAGTTCTTC.

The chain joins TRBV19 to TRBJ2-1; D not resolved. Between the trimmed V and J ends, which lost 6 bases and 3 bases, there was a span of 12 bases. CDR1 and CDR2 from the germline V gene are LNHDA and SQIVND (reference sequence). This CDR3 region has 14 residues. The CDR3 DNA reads TGTGCCAGTAGCACAGAACTGTACTACAATGAGCAGTTCTTC. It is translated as CASSTELYYNEQFF.

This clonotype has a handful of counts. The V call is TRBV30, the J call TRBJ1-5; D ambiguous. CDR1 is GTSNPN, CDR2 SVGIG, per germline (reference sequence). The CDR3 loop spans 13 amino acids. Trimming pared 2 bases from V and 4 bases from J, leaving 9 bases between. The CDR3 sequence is CAWSIRSNQPQHF. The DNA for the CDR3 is TGTGCCTGGAGTATCCGTTCGAATCAGCCCCAGCATTTT.

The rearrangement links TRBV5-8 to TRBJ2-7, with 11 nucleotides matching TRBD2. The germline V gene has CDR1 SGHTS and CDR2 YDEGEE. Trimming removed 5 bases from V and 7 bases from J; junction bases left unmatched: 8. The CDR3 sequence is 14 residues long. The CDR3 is CASRSGLAVREQYF. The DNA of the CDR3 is TGTGCCAGCAGATCGGGACTAGCGGTGCGGGAGCAGTACTTC.

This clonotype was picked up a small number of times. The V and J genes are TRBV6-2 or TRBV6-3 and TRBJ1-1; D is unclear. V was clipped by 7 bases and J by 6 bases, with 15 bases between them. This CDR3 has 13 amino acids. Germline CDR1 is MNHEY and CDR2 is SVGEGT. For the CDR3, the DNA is TGTGCCAGCAACACGCACGGGAGCGCTGAAGCTTTCTTT. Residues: CASNTHGSAEAFF.

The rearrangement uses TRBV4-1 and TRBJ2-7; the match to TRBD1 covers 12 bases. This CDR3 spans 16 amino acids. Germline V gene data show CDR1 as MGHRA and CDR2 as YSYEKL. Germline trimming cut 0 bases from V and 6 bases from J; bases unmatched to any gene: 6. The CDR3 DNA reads TGCGCCAGCAGCCAAGATCCCGGGACAGGGGGCTTCGAGCAGTACTTC. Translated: CASSQDPGTGGFEQYF.

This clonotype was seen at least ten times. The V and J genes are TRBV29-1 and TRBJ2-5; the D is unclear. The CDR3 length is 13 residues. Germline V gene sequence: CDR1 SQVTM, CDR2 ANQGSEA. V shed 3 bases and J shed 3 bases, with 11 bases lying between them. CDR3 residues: CSVESGREETQYF. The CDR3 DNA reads TGCAGCGTTGAGTCCGGAAGAGAAGAGACCCAGTACTTC.

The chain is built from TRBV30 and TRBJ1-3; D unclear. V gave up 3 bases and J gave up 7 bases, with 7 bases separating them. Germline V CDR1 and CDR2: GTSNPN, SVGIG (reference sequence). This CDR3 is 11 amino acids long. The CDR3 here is CAWRVGNTIYF. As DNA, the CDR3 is TGTGCCTGGAGGGTCGGGAACACCATATATTTT.

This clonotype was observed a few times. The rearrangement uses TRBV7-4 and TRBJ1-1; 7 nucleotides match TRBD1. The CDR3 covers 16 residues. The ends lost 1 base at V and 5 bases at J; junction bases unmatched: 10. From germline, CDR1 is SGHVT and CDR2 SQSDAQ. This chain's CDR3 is CASSLVTGAAGTEAFF. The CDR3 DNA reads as TGTGCCAGCAGCTTAGTTACAGGGGCTGCAGGGACTGAAGCTTTCTTT.

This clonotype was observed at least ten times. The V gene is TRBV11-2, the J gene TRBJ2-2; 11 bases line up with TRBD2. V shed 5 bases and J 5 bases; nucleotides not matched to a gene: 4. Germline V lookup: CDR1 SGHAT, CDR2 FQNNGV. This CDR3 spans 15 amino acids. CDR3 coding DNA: TGTGCCAGCAGCCCAAGGACTAGCGGGACCGGGGAGCTGTTTTTT. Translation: CASSPRTSGTGELFF.

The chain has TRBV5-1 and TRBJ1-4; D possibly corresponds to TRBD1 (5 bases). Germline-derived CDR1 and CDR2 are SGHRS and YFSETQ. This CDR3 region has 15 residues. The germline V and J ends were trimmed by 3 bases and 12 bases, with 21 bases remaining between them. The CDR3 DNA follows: TGCGCCAGCAGCTCCTCACCCCTACCAGGGAGTGAACTGTTTTTT. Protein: CASSSSPLPGSELFF.

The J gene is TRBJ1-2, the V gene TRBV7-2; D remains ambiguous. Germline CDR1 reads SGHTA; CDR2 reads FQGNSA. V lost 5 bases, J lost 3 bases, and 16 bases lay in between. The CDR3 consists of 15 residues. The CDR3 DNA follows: TGTGCCAGCAGCCCGGGAGTAGGAGGCTACTATGGCTACACCTTC. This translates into CASSPGVGGYYGYTF.

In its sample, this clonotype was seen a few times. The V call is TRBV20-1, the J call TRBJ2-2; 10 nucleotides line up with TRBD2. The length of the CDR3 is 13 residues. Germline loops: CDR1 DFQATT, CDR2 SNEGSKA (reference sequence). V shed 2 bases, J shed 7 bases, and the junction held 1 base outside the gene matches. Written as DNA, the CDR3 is TGCAGTGCTAGACTAGCGGGAGACGGGGAGCTGTTTTTT. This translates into CSARLAGDGELFF.

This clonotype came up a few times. The CDR3 reads CASSFGTGINYGYTF. The DNA for the CDR3 is TGTGCCAGCAGCTTTGGGACAGGGATTAACTATGGCTACACCTTC. The rearrangement joins TRBV5-5 to TRBJ1-2; TRBD1 aligns across 9 bases. The CDR3 has 15 residues. V gave up 2 bases and J gave up 1 base; unmatched junction bases: 3. Germline V gene lookup returns CDR1 SGHKS and CDR2 YYEKEE (reference sequence). Together with reference TRBV5-5 and TRBJ1-2, the CDR3 gives the full variable domain: DAGVTQSPTHLIKTRGQQVTLRCSPISGHKSVSWYQQVLGQGPQFIFQYYEKEERGRGNFPDRFSARQFPNYSSELNVNALLLGDSALYLCASSFGTGINYGYTFGSGTRLTVV.

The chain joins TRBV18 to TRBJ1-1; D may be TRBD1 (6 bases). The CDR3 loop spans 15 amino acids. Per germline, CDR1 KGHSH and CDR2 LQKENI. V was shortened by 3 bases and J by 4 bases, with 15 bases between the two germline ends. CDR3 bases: TGTGCCAGCTCACCGGGACACAACCCGGGCACTGAAGCTTTCTTT. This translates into CASSPGHNPGTEAFF.

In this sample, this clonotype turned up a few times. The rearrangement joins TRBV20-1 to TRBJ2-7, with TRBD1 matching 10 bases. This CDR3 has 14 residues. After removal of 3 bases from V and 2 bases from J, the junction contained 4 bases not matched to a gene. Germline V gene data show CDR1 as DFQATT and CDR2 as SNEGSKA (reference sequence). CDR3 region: CSARGQGITYEQYF. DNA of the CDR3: TGCAGTGCTAGGGGACAGGGGATCACCTACGAGCAGTACTTC.

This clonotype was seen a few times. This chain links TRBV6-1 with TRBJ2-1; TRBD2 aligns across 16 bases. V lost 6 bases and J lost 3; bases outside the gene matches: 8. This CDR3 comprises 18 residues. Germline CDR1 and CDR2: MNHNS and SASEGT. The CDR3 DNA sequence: TGTGCCAGCAGGGGGGGACTAGCGGGAGGGGTTAACTACAATGAGCAGTTCTTC. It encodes CASRGGLAGGVNYNEQFF.

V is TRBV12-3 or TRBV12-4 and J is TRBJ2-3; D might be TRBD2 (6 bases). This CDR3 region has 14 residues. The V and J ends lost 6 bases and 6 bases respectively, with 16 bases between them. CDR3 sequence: CASSASRGLDTQYF. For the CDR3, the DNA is TGTGCCAGCAGCGCTAGTAGGGGACTTGATACGCAGTATTTT.

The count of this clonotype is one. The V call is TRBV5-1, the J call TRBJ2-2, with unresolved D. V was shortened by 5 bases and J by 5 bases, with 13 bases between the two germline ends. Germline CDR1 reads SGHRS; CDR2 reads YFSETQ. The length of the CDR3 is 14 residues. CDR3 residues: CASRLTAFTGELFF. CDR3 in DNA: TGCGCCAGCAGGTTAACAGCATTTACCGGGGAGCTGTTTTTT. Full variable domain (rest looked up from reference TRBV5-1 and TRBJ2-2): KAGVTQTPRYLIKTRGQQVTLSCSPISGHRSVSWYQQTPGQGLQFLFEYFSETQRNKGNFPGRFSGRQFSNSRSEMNVSTLELGDSALYLCASRLTAFTGELFFGEGSRLTVL.

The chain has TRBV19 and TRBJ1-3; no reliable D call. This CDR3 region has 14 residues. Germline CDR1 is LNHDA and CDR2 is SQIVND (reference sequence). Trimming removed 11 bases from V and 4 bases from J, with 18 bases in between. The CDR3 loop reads CAVYSGPYGNTIYF. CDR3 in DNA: TGTGCCGTCTACAGCGGGCCTTACGGAAACACCATATATTTT. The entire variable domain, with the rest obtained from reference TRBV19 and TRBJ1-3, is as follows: DGGITQSPKYLFRKEGQNVTLSCEQNLNHDAMYWYRQDPGQGLRLIYYSQIVNDFQKGDIAEGYSVSREKKESFPLTVTSAQKNPTAFYLCAVYSGPYGNTIYFGEGSWLTVV.